Reported below is one T cell receptor beta chain. Its antigen is currently unknown. Germline and junction disagree at one end, which may indicate a read error. The table came from immunoSEQ multiplex PCR; TCRdb's copy has only in-frame clones and leaves some out. Of 60,000 or so clones listed, about 95% were seen once; the top ten hold roughly 0.14%. These data belong to a study of CD4 T cells in relation to SARS-CoV-2 and coronaviruses. At the level of the study: Crossreactive spike epitopes shared across donors were mapped to their HLA restriction.

Points from the study as a whole: Each donor contributed either pre-pandemic or post-infection samples, not both.

From germline, CDR1 is SGHRS and CDR2 YFSETQ. This CDR3 contains 15 residues. Unexposed donor CD4+ T cells date from 2011-2018, before the COVID-19 pandemic. The clonotype was recovered from a human donor in good health. The sample comprised naive CD4+ T cells from PBMCs. The sample's subset: naive CD4+ T cells isolated by negative enrichment. The chain has TRBV5-1 and TRBJ2-1; D possibly corresponds to TRBD2 (6 bases). The CDR3 DNA follows: TGCGCCTGCAGCCGATCCGGGGGTTACTACAATGAGCAGTTCTTC. Translation: CACSRSGGYYNEQFF.